What follows are 15 T cell receptor beta chains derived from one specimen sequenced in a study of identical twins. MiXCR, applied by TCRdb to the 5' RACE reads, yields one record per CDR3 protein. The repertoire holds about 550,000 distinct CDR3 sequences, with 20% to 25% as singletons. This same sample was also part of a study on yellow fever vaccine responses in identical twins.

Sequences were obtained from CD4+ T cells sorted from blood. The receptor set was obtained from a woman under 30 in good health.

The J gene is TRBJ1-1, the V gene TRBV5-1; D remains ambiguous. CDR3 length equals 14 residues. CDR1 SGHRS and CDR2 YFSETQ come from the germline V gene. The V and J ends lost 0 bases and 4 bases respectively, with 10 bases between them. CDR3 in amino acids: CASSLGPSGTEAFF. The CDR3 DNA sequence: TGCGCCAGCAGCTTGGGACCGTCGGGCACTGAAGCTTTCTTT. Full variable domain (outside the CDR3, taken from reference TRBV5-1 and TRBJ1-1): KAGVTQTPRYLIKTRGQQVTLSCSPISGHRSVSWYQQTPGQGLQFLFEYFSETQRNKGNFPGRFSGRQFSNSRSEMNVSTLELGDSALYLCASSLGPSGTEAFFGQGTRLTVV.

The V and J genes are TRBV20-1 and TRBJ2-1; 7 nucleotides line up with TRBD2. Per the germline V gene, CDR1 is DFQATT and CDR2 is SNEGSKA (reference sequence). Losses at the gene ends were 6 bases for V and 7 bases for J; bases not matched to a gene: 12. This CDR3 is built from 14 residues. In DNA form, the CDR3 reads TGCAGTGCGGGGGGGGTGCTCCGGCGGAATGAGCAGTTCTTC. It encodes CSAGGVLRRNEQFF.

Ten or more counts support this clonotype. This sequence joins TRBV7-2 and TRBJ2-1; possible D gene TRBD2, 7 bases. This CDR3 has 15 amino acids. Germline loops: CDR1 SGHTA, CDR2 FQGNSA. V was clipped by 5 bases and J by 3 bases, with 14 bases between them. The CDR3 DNA reads as TGTGCCAGCAGCCCCCGGGGGGCCCTCTACAATGAGCAGTTCTTC. Translating gives CASSPRGALYNEQFF.

This clonotype was seen repeatedly, ten times or more. In DNA form, the CDR3 reads TGTGCCAGCAACCCAACTAGCGGGAGGATGGATACGCAGTATTTT. Translated: CASNPTSGRMDTQYF. J is TRBJ2-3 and V is TRBV2, with TRBD2 identical over 12 bases. The length of the CDR3 is 15 residues. V shed 7 bases, J shed 6 bases, and the junction held 8 bases outside the gene matches. CDR1 is SNHLY, CDR2 FYNNEI, per germline.

This clonotype was observed many times. In DNA, the CDR3 is TGTGCCAGCAGCTTGATTTTGGAGACCCAGTACTTC. It codes for CASSLILETQYF. The rearrangement uses TRBV5-6 and TRBJ2-5; D uncertain. There are 12 residues in the CDR3. V lost 1 base to trimming and J lost 5 bases, with 6 bases between them. CDR1 and CDR2 from the germline V gene are SGHDT and YYEEEE.

This chain connects TRBV5-1 to TRBJ1-6; the D is unclear. This CDR3 is built from 17 residues. The germline gives CDR1 SGHRS, CDR2 YFSETQ. V lost 1 base, J lost 6 bases, and 17 bases lay in between. The CDR3 nucleotides read TGCGCCAGCAGCTTGACGTACAGCGAAGCGATTAATTCACCCCTCCACTTT. Encoded protein: CASSLTYSEAINSPLHF.

The V call is TRBV7-8, the J call TRBJ1-6; 7 nucleotides match TRBD1. The length of the CDR3 is 13 residues. Germline values: CDR1 SGHVS, CDR2 FQNEAQ. V gave up 0 bases and J gave up 13 bases; unmatched junction bases: 3. In DNA, the CDR3 is TGTGCCAGCAGCTTAGCCTTGGACAGGCCCCTCCACTTT. Translation gives CASSLALDRPLHF. Full variable domain (rest looked up from reference TRBV7-8 and TRBJ1-6): GAGVSQSPRYKVAKRGQDVALRCDPISGHVSLFWYQQALGQGPEFLTYFQNEAQLDKSGLPSDRFFAERPEGSVSTLKIQRTQQEDSAVYLCASSLALDRPLHFGNGTRLTVT.

In its sample, this clonotype was seen a few times. The V and J genes are TRBV9 and TRBJ2-3; possible D gene TRBD1, 5 bases. This CDR3 comprises 14 residues. V shed 3 bases and J shed 4 bases, with 12 bases lying between them. CDR1 is SGDLS and CDR2 is YYNGEE in the germline V gene. In nucleotides, the CDR3 is TGTGCCAGCAGCGCCAGGGATCACGCAGATACGCAGTATTTT. Protein: CASSARDHADTQYF.

The J gene is TRBJ2-2, the V gene TRBV5-4, with 9 bases identical to TRBD2. With V trimmed by 0 bases and J by 2 bases, 2 bases remained unmatched. CDR3 length: 16 amino acids. Germline V CDR1 and CDR2: SGHNT, YYREEE (reference sequence). The CDR3: CASSLDSGRNTGELFF. The CDR3 DNA reads TGTGCCAGCAGCTTGGATAGCGGGAGAAACACCGGGGAGCTGTTTTTT.

This clonotype appeared a few times. The rearrangement uses TRBV2 and TRBJ1-5; 8 nucleotides line up with TRBD1. The CDR3 has 15 amino acids. Germline loops: CDR1 SNHLY, CDR2 FYNNEI. The V and J ends lost 2 bases and 6 bases, in that order; junction bases with no gene match: 6. CDR3 DNA: TGTGCCAGCAGTGAATCAGGGGGCAGAAGTCAGCCCCAGCATTTT. Its translation: CASSESGGRSQPQHF.

This clonotype has more than one count but fewer than ten. The chain links TRBV28 to TRBJ2-7; 8 bases match TRBD2. Germline lookup yields CDR1 MDHEN and CDR2 SYDVKM. V lost 10 bases, J lost 3 bases, and 8 bases stayed unmatched. This CDR3 is 13 amino acids long. The CDR3 is CAIGRSGSYEQYF. DNA for the CDR3: TGTGCCATAGGTCGGAGCGGGAGCTACGAGCAGTACTTC.

The rearrangement joins TRBV28 to TRBJ2-7; D uncertain. Trimming stripped 5 bases from V and 3 bases from J, with 8 bases between. CDR1 and CDR2 (germline): MDHEN, SYDVKM. The CDR3 totals 12 residues. CDR3 residues: CASSSKLYEQYF. CDR3 DNA: TGTGCCAGCAGTAGCAAACTCTACGAGCAGTACTTC. Complete variable domain (other parts from reference TRBV28 and TRBJ2-7): DVKVTQSSRYLVKRTGEKVFLECVQDMDHENMFWYRQDPGLGLRLIYFSYDVKMKEKGDIPEGYSVSREKKERFSLILESASTNQTSMYLCASSSKLYEQYFGPGTRLTVT.

This clonotype was counted between two and nine times. The rearrangement links TRBV5-6 to TRBJ2-1; 7 bases map to TRBD2. V trimming: 0 bases; J trimming: 8 bases; junction bases outside the gene matches: 11. The CDR3 extends over 16 amino acids. Germline V CDR1 and CDR2: SGHDT, YYEEEE. As DNA, the CDR3 is TGTGCCAGCAGCTTGGTAGGCAGCGGGATAATCTATGAGCAGTTCTTC. Protein sequence: CASSLVGSGIIYEQFF.

This clonotype was picked up a small number of times. This rearrangement joins TRBV28 to TRBJ2-5, with 7 bases fitting TRBD2. Germline V gene lookup returns CDR1 MDHEN and CDR2 SYDVKM. CDR3 length equals 14 residues. Unmatched junction bases numbered 4, after V lost 5 bases and J lost 1 base. The CDR3 is CASSDGGIQETQYF. The CDR3 DNA reads as TGTGCCAGCAGTGACGGGGGGATCCAAGAGACCCAGTACTTC.

The chain couples TRBV27 to TRBJ2-3; D is perhaps TRBD1 (6 bases). Germline loops: CDR1 MNHEY, CDR2 SMNVEV (reference sequence). The CDR3 has 14 residues. V lost 2 bases to trimming and J lost 4 bases, with 10 bases between them. The CDR3 protein is CASSLQGKADTQYF. CDR3 in DNA: TGTGCCAGCAGTTTACAGGGGAAGGCAGATACGCAGTATTTT.